These 27 T cell receptor beta chains share one sample of origin, sequenced in a study of control samples from healthy donors and cancer patients. The data were produced by immunoSEQ multiplex PCR, yet TCRdb's version contains in-frame clones alone and is incomplete. Here the sample spans about 110,000 clones, roughly nine tenths being singletons. The material sequenced was blood. These receptors were obtained from a human donor in good health. The donor label of this sample is uncertain.

V is TRBV14 and J is TRBJ2-7, with D uncertain. Germline V gene data show CDR1 as SGHDN and CDR2 as FVKESK. V shed 4 bases and J shed 12 bases, with 16 bases lying between them. The CDR3 runs 12 residues. In DNA form, the CDR3 reads TGTGCCAGCAGCCGGCTGAGGTTAGATCTGTACTTC. It codes for CASSRLRLDLYF.

The chain combines TRBV6-5 with TRBJ1-4; TRBD1 is a possible D gene (5 bases). CDR1 and CDR2 from the germline V gene are MNHEY and SVGAGI. This CDR3 has 15 residues. Between the trimmed V and J ends, which lost 2 bases and 0 bases, there was a span of 7 bases. The DNA for the CDR3 is TGTGCCAGCAGTTACAGAGGGGCAACTAATGAAAAACTGTTTTTT. Amino acids: CASSYRGATNEKLFF.

The V and J genes are TRBV5-6 and TRBJ2-7, with 8 bases fitting TRBD1. Germline values: CDR1 SGHDT, CDR2 YYEEEE. The CDR3 has 15 residues. Losses at the gene ends were 0 bases for V and 3 bases for J; bases not matched to a gene: 5. Here the CDR3 DNA reads TGTGCCAGCAGCTTGGGAGGACAGGGTTTCTACGAGCAGTACTTC. Translating gives CASSLGGQGFYEQYF.

The chain employs TRBV5-1 and TRBJ1-1; TRBD1 might be the D (6 bases). The V gene lost 0 bases and the J gene lost 1 base, with 7 bases spanning the gap. The germline V gene encodes CDR1 SGHRS and CDR2 YFSETQ. CDR3 length equals 14 residues. CDR3 coding DNA: TGCGCCAGCAGCTTGGCAGGGGAGAACACTGAAGCTTTCTTT. As protein: CASSLAGENTEAFF.

As to this clone: The sample contains more than one DNA sequence encoding this CDR3. The chain links TRBV12-5 to TRBJ2-1, with TRBD2 identical over 8 bases. Germline CDR1 and CDR2: LGHNT and FRNRAP. Losses at the gene ends were 4 bases for V and 4 bases for J; bases not matched to a gene: 6. CDR3 length: 15 residues. The CDR3 DNA sequence: TGTGCTAGTGGTTCTCGTTCGGGGGGGTACAATGAGCAGTTCTTC. Translation gives CASGSRSGGYNEQFF.

The chain has TRBV6-1 and TRBJ1-6; D is ambiguous. The CDR3 loop spans 13 amino acids. Between the trimmed V and J ends, which lost 2 bases and 8 bases, there was a span of 7 bases. Germline values: CDR1 MNHNS, CDR2 SASEGT. In DNA form, the CDR3 reads TGTGCCAGCAGTGAATTGGGAGATTCACCCCTCCACTTT. Amino acid sequence: CASSELGDSPLHF.

The V call is TRBV2, the J call TRBJ1-1; 11 bases match TRBD1. Germline V gene data show CDR1 as SNHLY and CDR2 as FYNNEI. There are 14 residues in the CDR3. With V trimmed by 4 bases and J by 5 bases, 3 bases remained unmatched. The CDR3 DNA sequence: TGTGCCAGCAGTGCGGACAGGGGGCTAACTGAAGCTTTCTTT. Translation gives CASSADRGLTEAFF.

This clone was found once. The junction shows a germline mismatch at one end, possibly a read error. The V and J genes are TRBV18 and TRBJ2-2, with D uncertain. Germline-derived CDR1 and CDR2 are KGHSH and LQKENI. The CDR3 has 14 amino acids. Here the CDR3 DNA reads TGTACCAGCTCGACGACACGGAACACCGGGGAGCTGTTTTTT. It encodes CTSSTTRNTGELFF.

The V and J genes are TRBV6-5 and TRBJ2-7, with TRBD2 as a possible D gene (6 bases). Trimming took off 0 bases at V and 7 bases at J, with 7 bases between the two ends. CDR3 length: 12 amino acids. CDR1 is MNHEY and CDR2 is SVGAGI in the germline V gene. The CDR3 sequence: CASSYSGGEQYF. CDR3 nucleotides: TGTGCCAGCAGTTACTCGGGGGGAGAGCAGTACTTC.

CDR3 sequence reads: CASSQSQGPYGYTF. The CDR3 nucleotides are TGTGCCAGCAGCCAATCGCAGGGCCCCTATGGCTACACCTTC. This chain uses TRBV16 with TRBJ1-2, with a possible D match to TRBD1 (5 bases). V was clipped by 0 bases and J by 4 bases, with 9 bases between them. CDR1 KGHSY and CDR2 FQNENV come from the germline V gene. This CDR3 has 14 amino acids. The variable domain in full, completed from reference TRBV16 and TRBJ1-2, reads GEEVAQTPKHLVRGEGQKAKLYCAPIKGHSYVFWYQQVLKNEFKFLISFQNENVFDETGMPKERFSAKCLPNSPCSLEIQATKLEDSAVYFCASSQSQGPYGYTFGSGTRLTVV.

The CDR3 loop reads CASSVVSSGVTDTQYF. CDR3 DNA: TGTGCCAGCAGCGTAGTCTCTAGCGGGGTCACAGATACGCAGTATTTT. This sequence joins TRBV9 and TRBJ2-3, with 9 bases aligning to TRBD2. Germline V gene data show CDR1 as SGDLS and CDR2 as YYNGEE. V was pared by 0 bases and J by 2 bases, with 4 bases of the junction left unmatched. The CDR3 runs 16 residues. The full variable domain, in which reference TRBV9 and TRBJ2-3 provide the parts outside the CDR3, is DSGVTQTPKHLITATGQRVTLRCSPRSGDLSVYWYQQSLDQGLQFLIQYYNGEERAKGNILERFSAQQFPDLHSELNLSSLELGDSALYFCASSVVSSGVTDTQYFGPGTRLTVL.

The chain employs TRBV6-5 and TRBJ2-2; D unclear. The CDR3 is 11 residues long. Germline V gene lookup returns CDR1 MNHEY and CDR2 SVGAGI. V was clipped by 1 base and J by 7 bases, with 1 base between them. The CDR3, as DNA: TGTGCCAGCAGTTACTACGGGGAGCTGTTTTTT. This sequence encodes CASSYYGELFF.

This clone was observed a handful of times. The CDR3 nucleotides are TGTGCCAGCAGTGATGGGGGGTACGGGACAGATACGCAGTATTTT. It encodes CASSDGGYGTDTQYF. This sequence joins TRBV6-1 and TRBJ2-3; TRBD2 might be the D (6 bases). The CDR3 sequence is 15 residues long. From germline, CDR1 is MNHNS and CDR2 SASEGT. The V and J ends lost 3 bases and 3 bases respectively, with 13 bases between them.

This clone has just one count. The chain employs TRBV6-5 and TRBJ2-5; no reliable D call. The V gene's germline CDR1 is MNHEY and CDR2 SVGAGI. V was clipped by 6 bases and J by 1 base, with 15 bases between them. The CDR3 runs to 15 residues. The CDR3 DNA reads as TGTGCCAGCAGGGGGTCTCACCGAACCCAAGAGACCCAGTACTTC. Translation gives CASRGSHRTQETQYF.

This rearrangement joins TRBV27 to TRBJ2-3; D remains unclear. Germline CDR1 is MNHEY and CDR2 is SMNVEV (reference sequence). This CDR3 is built from 14 residues. Between the trimmed V and J ends, which lost 3 bases and 0 bases, there was a span of 7 bases. CDR3 amino acids: CASSFLSSTDTQYF. The CDR3 coding sequence is TGTGCCAGCAGTTTTCTATCTAGCACAGATACGCAGTATTTT.

On this clone: The same CDR3 can be traced to other DNA sequences in this sample. The chain uses TRBV7-9 and TRBJ1-2, with a tentative D call TRBD1 (5 bases). CDR1 SEHNR and CDR2 FQNEAQ come from the germline V gene (reference sequence). The CDR3 length is 13 residues. Trimming took 3 bases from V and 4 from J, leaving 9 bases between them. CDR3 loop: CASSLGRSYGYTF. In nucleotides, the CDR3 is TGTGCCAGCAGCTTGGGGCGGAGCTATGGCTACACCTTC. The variable domain in full, completed from reference TRBV7-9 and TRBJ1-2, reads DTGVSQNPRHKITKRGQNVTFRCDPISEHNRLYWYRQTLGQGPEFLTYFQNEAQLEKSRLLSDRFSAERPKGSFSTLEIQRTEQGDSAMYLCASSLGRSYGYTFGSGTRLTVV.

V and J are TRBV5-1 and TRBJ2-2; D unclear. The V gene lost 0 bases and the J gene lost 0 bases, with 15 bases spanning the gap. The CDR3 runs to 18 residues. CDR1 is SGHRS and CDR2 is YFSETQ in the germline V gene. Here the CDR3 DNA reads TGCGCCAGCAGCTTGGTCCTGAACAGTAACACGAACACCGGGGAGCTGTTTTTT. As protein: CASSLVLNSNTNTGELFF.

The rearrangement uses TRBV30 and TRBJ1-2; D not resolved. With 3 bases removed from V and 3 bases from J, the gap between germline ends came to 8 bases. CDR1 is GTSNPN and CDR2 is SVGIG in the germline V gene (reference sequence). This CDR3 region has 12 residues. The CDR3 DNA is TGTGCCTGGAGAGCGTGGGACTATGGCTACACCTTC. Translated: CAWRAWDYGYTF.

The chain links TRBV19 to TRBJ2-1; no clear D. Trimming left V 3 bases short and J 7 bases short, with 7 bases between. Per the germline V gene, CDR1 is LNHDA and CDR2 is SQIVND (reference sequence). The CDR3 extends over 12 amino acids. This CDR3 is CASSIRSNEQFF. DNA of the CDR3: TGTGCCAGTAGTATCAGGTCAAATGAGCAGTTCTTC.

The chain carries TRBV5-1 and TRBJ1-1; D is undetermined. The CDR3 has 14 amino acids. Deletions cut 0 bases from V and 0 bases from J, with 6 bases between. Germline V lookup: CDR1 SGHRS, CDR2 YFSETQ. The CDR3 sequence: CASSLGGMNTEAFF. The CDR3 region has the DNA TGCGCCAGCAGCTTGGGGGGAATGAACACTGAAGCTTTCTTT.

The chain carries TRBV5-1 and TRBJ1-1; D uncertain. The CDR3 contains 13 residues. V lost 0 bases, J lost 2 bases, and 5 bases lay in between. CDR1 and CDR2 (germline): SGHRS, YFSETQ. The CDR3: CASSLVSNTEAFF. CDR3 DNA sequence: TGCGCCAGCAGCTTGGTTTCTAACACTGAAGCTTTCTTT.

The chain has TRBV6-5 and TRBJ1-6, with TRBD1 identical over 7 bases. Germline V lookup: CDR1 MNHEY, CDR2 SVGAGI. V was pared by 8 bases and J by 11 bases, with 12 bases of the junction left unmatched. CDR3 size: 14 residues. CDR3 sequence reads: CASATGTDGAPLHF. CDR3 nucleotides: TGTGCCAGCGCGACCGGGACAGACGGGGCACCCCTCCACTTT.

The chain has TRBV7-6 and TRBJ2-1; 9 bases line up with TRBD1. The V gene's germline CDR1 is SGHVS and CDR2 FNYEAQ. This CDR3 is built from 15 residues. J was trimmed by 3 bases and V by 4 bases; bases with no gene match: 4. The CDR3 loop reads CASSSGQGSYNEQFF. CDR3 bases: TGTGCCAGCAGCTCCGGACAGGGGAGCTACAATGAGCAGTTCTTC.

V is TRBV11-2 and J is TRBJ2-3, with D possibly matching TRBD1 (5 bases). The CDR3 sequence is 13 residues long. V was clipped by 9 bases and J by 6 bases, with 16 bases between them. Germline V gene sequence: CDR1 SGHAT, CDR2 FQNNGV. The CDR3 loop is CASVLQGSDTQYF. The CDR3 DNA follows: TGTGCCAGTGTCTTGCAGGGTTCGGATACGCAGTATTTT. The full variable domain, rest sourced from reference TRBV11-2 and TRBJ2-3, is EAGVAQSPRYKIIEKRQSVAFWCNPISGHATLYWYQQILGQGPKLLIQFQNNGVVDDSQLPKDRFSAERLKGVDSTLKIQPAKLEDSAVYLCASVLQGSDTQYFGPGTRLTVL.

CDR3 residues: CASSHGTSGANVLTF. The CDR3 region has the DNA TGTGCCAGCAGTCACGGGACGTCTGGGGCCAACGTCCTGACTTTC. The V and J genes are TRBV27 and TRBJ2-6; D may correspond to TRBD1 or TRBD2 (5 bases each). There are 15 residues in the CDR3. V lost 5 bases, J lost 1 base, and 9 bases lay in between. Germline CDR1 MNHEY, CDR2 SMNVEV (reference sequence). The full variable domain, completed using reference TRBV27 and TRBJ2-6, is EAQVTQNPRYLITVTGKKLTVTCSQNMNHEYMSWYRQDPGLGLRQIYYSMNVEVTDKGDVPEGYKVSRKEKRNFPLILESPSPNQTSLYFCASSHGTSGANVLTFGAGSRLTVL.

The chain employs TRBV5-4 and TRBJ1-3; a possible D gene is TRBD1 (5 bases). CDR1 and CDR2 (germline): SGHNT, YYREEE (reference sequence). Trimming pared 10 bases from V and 2 bases from J, leaving 10 bases between. CDR3 size: 12 residues. The CDR3 here is CALQGTGNTIYF. The CDR3 coding sequence is TGTGCCCTGCAGGGAACTGGAAACACCATATATTTT.

The chain recombines TRBV6-6 with TRBJ1-2, with a possible D match to TRBD1 (5 bases). Germline values: CDR1 MNHNY, CDR2 SVGAGI (reference sequence). The CDR3 runs to 16 residues. Trimming pared 5 bases from V and 3 bases from J, leaving 19 bases between. The CDR3 here is CASSPRRGPGDYGYTF. Here the CDR3 DNA reads TGTGCCAGCAGTCCCCGAAGGGGACCTGGGGACTATGGCTACACCTTC.